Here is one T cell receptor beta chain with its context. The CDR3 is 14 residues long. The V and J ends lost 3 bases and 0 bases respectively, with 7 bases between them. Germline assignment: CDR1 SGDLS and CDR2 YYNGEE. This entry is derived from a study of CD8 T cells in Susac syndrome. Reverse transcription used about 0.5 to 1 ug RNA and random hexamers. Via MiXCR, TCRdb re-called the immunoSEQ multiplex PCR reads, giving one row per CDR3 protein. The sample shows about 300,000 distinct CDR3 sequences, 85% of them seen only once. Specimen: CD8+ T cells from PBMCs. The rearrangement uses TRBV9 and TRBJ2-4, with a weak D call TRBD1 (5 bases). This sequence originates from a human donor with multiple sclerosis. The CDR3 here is CASSATGAKNIQYF. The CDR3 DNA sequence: TGTGCCAGCAGCGCCACAGGAGCCAAAAACATTCAGTACTTC.